This TCR beta chain emerged from a study of T cells after yellow fever vaccination. Study at large: Fractions low in cell number were prepared with SMART-Seq v4 Ultra Low Input.

Germline CDR1 is LGHNA and CDR2 is YSLEER. Trimming took off 4 bases at V and 0 bases at J, with 16 bases between the two ends. The CDR3 is 18 residues long. The authors made TCR cDNA by 5'RACE template switching, adding a universal primer site and UMIs. One entry per CDR3 protein results from TCRdb running MiXCR on the 5' RACE reads. The table has about 58,000 distinct CDR3 sequences, about 5% seen once. General study results and limits: After the booster, over 95% of CD4 and about nine tenths of CD8 primary-response clones were re-detected.

The source is a man in his late teens or twenties who received the YFV17D yellow fever vaccine. Sequences were derived from PBMCs, either bulk or a sorted T-cell subset (CD4+, CD8+, memory, or dextramer-sorted; not recorded which), sampled on the day of the yellow fever booster vaccination. This chain uses TRBV4-3 with TRBJ2-6; D is uncertain. The DNA for the CDR3 is TGCGCCAGCAGCCCGCGTGGAATCCTAAACTCTGGGGCCAACGTCCTGACTTTC. It translates to CASSPRGILNSGANVLTF.